What follows describes a single T cell receptor (beta chain). This clonotype was seen repeatedly, ten times or more. Which antigen it targets is not known. No clone much larger than this one lies a single base away; base qualities are absent. The treatment or condition label, as the study defines it: allogeneic hematopoietic cell transplantation with graft depleted of TCRalphabeta T cells and CD19 B cells. Transplant recipients were children who received TCRalphabeta/CD19-depleted allogeneic hematopoietic cell grafts. These data originate in a study of T-cell reconstitution after alpha-beta-depleted transplantation in children (dated by TCRdb to the mid-2010s). For context, the study as a whole: The study quantitatively tracked T-cell immune reconstitution after TCRalphabeta/CD19-depleted allogeneic hematopoietic cell transplantation in children using TCR repertoire profiling. Overall study outcomes, separate from this receptor: In some patients, the high TCRbeta diversity seen at day 60 was put down to recipient T cells and intrathymic progenitors that had survived conditioning. Apparently early alphabetaT-cell count recovery about two months after transplant reportedly relied on only several hundred rapidly expanded clones derived from non-depleted graft cells. Over subsequent months, a decline in hyperexpanded clone frequencies was noted, and after one year, T-cell counts and TCRbeta diversity were mostly ascribed to newly produced T cells.

The method was PCR. The sequencer listed for this sample is Illumina HiSeq 2500. TCR libraries were prepared with molecular barcoding, using unique molecular identifiers to normalize TCRbeta repertoire quantification. The raw public reads went through TCRdb reprocessing: fastp at Q25, MiXCR clone calling, in-frame beta chains kept. Each entry merges the rows of one CDR3 protein and shows their most common DNA and genes. The sample table lists around 5,600 distinct CDR3 sequences, 15% of them with a count of one. The ten largest clones add up to approximately 80% of the sample. The CDR3 has 14 amino acids, counting the end cysteine and phenylalanine. Here the CDR3 DNA is all that survives: 42 bases in frame from base 1. Based on the germline V gene (reference sequence), the CDR1 and CDR2 sequences are DFQATT and SNEGSKA. The germline ends are 13 bases apart after V is trimmed by 5 bases and J by 3 bases.

The clonotype was recovered from a patient under 10 years old who had a stem cell transplant for inherited bone marrow failure, so the T cells may come from the graft donor. The rearranged segments are TRBV20-1 and TRBJ1-4; perhaps TRBD1 is the D gene, with 6 bases matching. This specimen was PBMCs, mostly from graft donor cells, taken 180 days after TCRalphabeta/CD19-depleted stem cell transplant. The CDR3 reads as follows: CSAATGTSNEKLFF. The nucleotides are TGCAGTGCTGCCACCGGGACATCTAATGAAAAACTGTTTTTT.